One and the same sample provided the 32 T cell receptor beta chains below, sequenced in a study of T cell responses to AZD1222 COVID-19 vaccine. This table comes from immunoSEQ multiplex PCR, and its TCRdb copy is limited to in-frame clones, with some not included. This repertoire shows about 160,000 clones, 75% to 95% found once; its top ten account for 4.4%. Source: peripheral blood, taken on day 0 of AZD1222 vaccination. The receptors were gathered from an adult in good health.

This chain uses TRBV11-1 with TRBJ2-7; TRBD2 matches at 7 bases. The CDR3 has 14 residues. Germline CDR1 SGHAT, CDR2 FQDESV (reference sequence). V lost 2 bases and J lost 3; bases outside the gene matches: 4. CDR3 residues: CASSLWGGSYEQYF. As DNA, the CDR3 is TGTGCCAGCAGCTTATGGGGCGGGAGCTACGAGCAGTACTTC.

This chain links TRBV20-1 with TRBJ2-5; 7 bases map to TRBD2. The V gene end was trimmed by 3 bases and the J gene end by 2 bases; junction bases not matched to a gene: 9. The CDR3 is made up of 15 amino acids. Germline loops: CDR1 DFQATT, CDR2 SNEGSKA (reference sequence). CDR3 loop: CSASPAGEVQETQYF. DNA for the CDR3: TGCAGTGCTAGTCCCGCGGGAGAAGTACAAGAGACCCAGTACTTC.

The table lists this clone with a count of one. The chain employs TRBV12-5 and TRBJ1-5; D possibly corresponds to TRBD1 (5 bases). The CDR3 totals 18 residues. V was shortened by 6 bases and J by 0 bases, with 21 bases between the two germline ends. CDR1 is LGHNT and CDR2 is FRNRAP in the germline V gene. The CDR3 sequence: CASGLNQMRGFSNQPQHF. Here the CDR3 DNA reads TGTGCTAGTGGCTTGAATCAAATGCGGGGGTTTAGCAATCAGCCCCAGCATTTT.

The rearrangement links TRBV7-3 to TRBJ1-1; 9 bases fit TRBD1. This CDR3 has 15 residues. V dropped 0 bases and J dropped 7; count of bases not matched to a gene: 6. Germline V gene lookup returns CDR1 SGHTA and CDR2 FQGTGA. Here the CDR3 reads CASSLTLMGQGEAFF. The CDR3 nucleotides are TGTGCCAGCAGCTTAACGTTAATGGGACAGGGTGAAGCTTTCTTT.

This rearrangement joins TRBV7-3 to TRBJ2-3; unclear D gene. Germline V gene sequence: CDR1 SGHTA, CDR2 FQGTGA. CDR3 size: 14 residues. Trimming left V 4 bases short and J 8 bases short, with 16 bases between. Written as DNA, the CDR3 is TGTGCCAGCAGCTCATCCGGATCCGGAGCTACGCAGTATTTT. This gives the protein CASSSSGSGATQYF.

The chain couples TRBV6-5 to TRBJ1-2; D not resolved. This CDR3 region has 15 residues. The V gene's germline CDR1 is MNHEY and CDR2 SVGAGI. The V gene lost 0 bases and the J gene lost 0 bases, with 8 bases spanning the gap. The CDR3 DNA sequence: TGTGCCAGCAGTTACTCGAATCGGGCTAACTATGGCTACACCTTC. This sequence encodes CASSYSNRANYGYTF.

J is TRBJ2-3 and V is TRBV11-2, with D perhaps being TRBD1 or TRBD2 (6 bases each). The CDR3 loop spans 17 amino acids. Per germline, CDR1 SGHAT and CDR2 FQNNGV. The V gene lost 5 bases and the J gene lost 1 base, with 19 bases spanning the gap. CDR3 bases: TGTGCCAGCAGCCTCCACCGAGGGGGGAGGCGCACAGATACGCAGTATTTT. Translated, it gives CASSLHRGGRRTDTQYF.

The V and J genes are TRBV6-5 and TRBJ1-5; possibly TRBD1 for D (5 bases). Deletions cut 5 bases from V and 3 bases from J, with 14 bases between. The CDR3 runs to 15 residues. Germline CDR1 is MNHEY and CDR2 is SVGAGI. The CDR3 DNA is TGTGCCAGCAGTACTCCCGGGACTCACAATCAGCCCCAGCATTTT. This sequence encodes CASSTPGTHNQPQHF.

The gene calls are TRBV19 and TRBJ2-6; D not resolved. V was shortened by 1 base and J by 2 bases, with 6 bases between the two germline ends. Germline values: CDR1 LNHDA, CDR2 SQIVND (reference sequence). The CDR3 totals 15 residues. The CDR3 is CASSIGVPGANVLTF. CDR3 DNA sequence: TGTGCCAGTAGTATAGGAGTGCCTGGGGCCAACGTCCTGACTTTC.

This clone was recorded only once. DNA for the CDR3: TGTGCCAGCAGCGCGGGTTCGGACAGTCTAGAGACCCAGTACTTC. Protein: CASSAGSDSLETQYF. This chain connects TRBV9 to TRBJ2-5; the D gene is possibly TRBD1 (6 bases). Deletions cut 3 bases from V and 4 bases from J, with 16 bases between. The CDR3 is made up of 15 amino acids. Germline CDR1 and CDR2: SGDLS and YYNGEE. Using reference TRBV9 and TRBJ2-5 for the parts outside the CDR3, the full variable domain is DSGVTQTPKHLITATGQRVTLRCSPRSGDLSVYWYQQSLDQGLQFLIQYYNGEERAKGNILERFSAQQFPDLHSELNLSSLELGDSALYFCASSAGSDSLETQYFGPGTRLLVL.

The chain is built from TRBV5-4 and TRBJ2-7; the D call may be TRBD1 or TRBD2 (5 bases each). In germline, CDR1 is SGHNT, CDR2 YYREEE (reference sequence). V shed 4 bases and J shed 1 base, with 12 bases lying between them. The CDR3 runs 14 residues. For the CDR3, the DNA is TGTGCCAGCAGCCCGGGACCCCCGTCCTACGAGCAGTACTTC. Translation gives CASSPGPPSYEQYF.

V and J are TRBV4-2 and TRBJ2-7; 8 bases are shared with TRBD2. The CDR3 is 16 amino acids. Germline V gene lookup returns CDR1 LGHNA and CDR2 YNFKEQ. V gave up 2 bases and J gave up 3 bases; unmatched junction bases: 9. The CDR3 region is CASSQNLGLVYYEQYF. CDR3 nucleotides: TGTGCCAGCAGCCAAAACCTGGGACTAGTGTACTACGAGCAGTACTTC.

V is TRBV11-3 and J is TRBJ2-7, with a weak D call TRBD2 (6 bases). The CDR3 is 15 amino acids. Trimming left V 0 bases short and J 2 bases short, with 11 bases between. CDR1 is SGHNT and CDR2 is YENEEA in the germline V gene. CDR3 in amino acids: CASSLETGGTYEQYF. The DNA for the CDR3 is TGTGCCAGCAGCTTAGAGACTGGGGGGACCTACGAGCAGTACTTC.

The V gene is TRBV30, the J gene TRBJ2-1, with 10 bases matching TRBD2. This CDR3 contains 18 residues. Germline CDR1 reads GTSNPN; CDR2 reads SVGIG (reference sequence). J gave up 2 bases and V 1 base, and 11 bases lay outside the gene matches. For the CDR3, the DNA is TGTGCCTGGAGTGGGACTAGCGGCACTAAGCCCGCCTACAATGAGCAGTTCTTC. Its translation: CAWSGTSGTKPAYNEQFF.

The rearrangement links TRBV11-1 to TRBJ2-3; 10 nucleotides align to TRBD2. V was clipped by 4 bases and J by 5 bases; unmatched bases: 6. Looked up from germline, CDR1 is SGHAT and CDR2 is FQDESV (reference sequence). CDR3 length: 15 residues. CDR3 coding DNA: TGTGCCAGCAGCTCAGCTAGCGGGAGTAGAGATACGCAGTATTTT. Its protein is CASSSASGSRDTQYF.

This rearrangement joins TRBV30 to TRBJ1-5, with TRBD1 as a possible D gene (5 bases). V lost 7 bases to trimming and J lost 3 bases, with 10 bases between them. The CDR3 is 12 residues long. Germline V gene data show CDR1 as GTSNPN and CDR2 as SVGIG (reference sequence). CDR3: CAFQGSNQPQHF. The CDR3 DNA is TGTGCCTTCCAGGGCTCCAATCAGCCCCAGCATTTT.

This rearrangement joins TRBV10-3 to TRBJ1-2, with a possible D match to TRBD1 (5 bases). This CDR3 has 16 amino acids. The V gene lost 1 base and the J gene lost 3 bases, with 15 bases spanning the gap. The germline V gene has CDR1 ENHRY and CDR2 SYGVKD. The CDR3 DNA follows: TGTGCCATCAGTGAGTGGGGGAAGGTAATCGACTATGGCTACACCTTC. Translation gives CAISEWGKVIDYGYTF.

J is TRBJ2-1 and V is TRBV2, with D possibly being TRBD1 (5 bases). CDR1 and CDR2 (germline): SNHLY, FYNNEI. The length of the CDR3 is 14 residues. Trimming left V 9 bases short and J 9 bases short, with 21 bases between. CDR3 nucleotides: TGTGCCAGTCTCCCTCTGAACCCAGGGCGTGAGCAGTTCTTC. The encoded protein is CASLPLNPGREQFF. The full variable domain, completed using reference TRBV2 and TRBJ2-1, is EPEVTQTPSHQVTQMGQEVILRCVPISNHLYFYWYRQILGQKVEFLVSFYNNEISEKSEIFDDQFSVERPDGSNFTLKIRSTKLEDSAMYFCASLPLNPGREQFFGPGTRLTVL.

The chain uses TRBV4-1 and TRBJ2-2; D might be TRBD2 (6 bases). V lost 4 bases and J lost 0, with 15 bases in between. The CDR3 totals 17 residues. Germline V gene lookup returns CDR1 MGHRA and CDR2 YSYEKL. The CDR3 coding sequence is TGCGCCAGCAGCCGATCCGCGGGACCATCGAACACCGGGGAGCTGTTTTTT. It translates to CASSRSAGPSNTGELFF.

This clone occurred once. The CDR3 DNA is TGTGCCAGCAGCTTAGAGGAGGGGAGGAGGTACGAGCAGTACTTC. This translates into CASSLEEGRRYEQYF. The rearrangement uses TRBV7-2 and TRBJ2-7; D perhaps matches TRBD2 (6 bases). The CDR3 has 15 residues. Looked up from germline, CDR1 is SGHTA and CDR2 is FQGNSA. V was cut by 1 base and J by 4 bases, with 14 bases left in between.

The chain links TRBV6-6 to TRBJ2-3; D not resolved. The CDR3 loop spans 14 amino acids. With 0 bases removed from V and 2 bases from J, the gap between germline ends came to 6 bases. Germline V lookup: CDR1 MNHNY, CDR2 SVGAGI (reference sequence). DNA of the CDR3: TGTGCCAGCAGTTACTCGACAAACACAGATACGCAGTATTTT. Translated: CASSYSTNTDTQYF.

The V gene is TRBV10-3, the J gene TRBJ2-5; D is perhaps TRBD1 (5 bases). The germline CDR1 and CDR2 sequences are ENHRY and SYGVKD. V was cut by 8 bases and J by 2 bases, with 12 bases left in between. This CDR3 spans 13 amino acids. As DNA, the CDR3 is TGTGCCATCCGCTCAGGGAAGCAAGAGACCCAGTACTTC. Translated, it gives CAIRSGKQETQYF.

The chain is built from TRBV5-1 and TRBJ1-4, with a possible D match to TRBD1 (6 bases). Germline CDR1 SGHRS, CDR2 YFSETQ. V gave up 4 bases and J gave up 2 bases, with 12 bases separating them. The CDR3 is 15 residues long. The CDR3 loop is CASSNTGMTNEKLFF. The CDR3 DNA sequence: TGCGCCAGCAGCAACACAGGGATGACTAATGAAAAACTGTTTTTT.

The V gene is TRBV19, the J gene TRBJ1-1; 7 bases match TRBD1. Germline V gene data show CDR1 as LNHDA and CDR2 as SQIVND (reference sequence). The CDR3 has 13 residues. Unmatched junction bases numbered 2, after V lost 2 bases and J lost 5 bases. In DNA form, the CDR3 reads TGTGCCAGTAGTATACAGGGGGGTACTGAAGCTTTCTTT. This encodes CASSIQGGTEAFF.

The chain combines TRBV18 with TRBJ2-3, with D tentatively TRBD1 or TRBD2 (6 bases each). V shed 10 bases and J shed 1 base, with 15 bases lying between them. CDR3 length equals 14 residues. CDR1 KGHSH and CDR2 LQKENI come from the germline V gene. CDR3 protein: CATAAGQRTDTQYF. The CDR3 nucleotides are TGTGCCACTGCCGCGGGACAACGCACAGATACGCAGTATTTT.

The CDR3 loop reads CASSHHREGSYEQYF. The CDR3 DNA reads as TGTGCCAGCAGCCACCATCGGGAGGGATCCTACGAGCAGTACTTC. The J gene is TRBJ2-7, the V gene TRBV7-9, with TRBD2 matching 8 bases. The CDR3 consists of 15 residues. The germline V gene has CDR1 SEHNR and CDR2 FQNEAQ (reference sequence). V shed 5 bases, J shed 1 base, and the junction held 7 bases outside the gene matches.

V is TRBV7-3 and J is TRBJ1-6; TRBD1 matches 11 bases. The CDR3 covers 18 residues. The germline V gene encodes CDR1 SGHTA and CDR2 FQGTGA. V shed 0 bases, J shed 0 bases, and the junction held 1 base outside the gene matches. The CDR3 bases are TGTGCCAGCAGCTTAACGGGACAGGGGGGCTCCTATAATTCACCCCTCCACTTT. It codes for CASSLTGQGGSYNSPLHF.

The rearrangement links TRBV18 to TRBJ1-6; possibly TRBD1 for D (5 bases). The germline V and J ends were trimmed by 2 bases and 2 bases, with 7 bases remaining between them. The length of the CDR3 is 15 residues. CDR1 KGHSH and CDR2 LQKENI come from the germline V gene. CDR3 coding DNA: TGTGCCAGCTCACCAGGGACTCCCTATAATTCACCCCTCCACTTT. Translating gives CASSPGTPYNSPLHF.

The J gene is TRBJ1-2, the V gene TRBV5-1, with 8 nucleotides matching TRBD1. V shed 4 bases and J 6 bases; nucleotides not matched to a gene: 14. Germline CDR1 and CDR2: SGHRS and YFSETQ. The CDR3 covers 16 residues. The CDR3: CASSLSFGTGGNGYTF. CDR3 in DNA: TGCGCCAGCAGCCTCTCGTTCGGCACAGGGGGGAATGGCTACACCTTC.

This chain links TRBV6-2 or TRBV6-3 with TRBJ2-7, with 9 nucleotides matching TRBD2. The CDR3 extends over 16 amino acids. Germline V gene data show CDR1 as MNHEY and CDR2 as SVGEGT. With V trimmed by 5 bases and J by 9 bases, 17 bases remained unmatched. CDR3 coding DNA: TGTGCCAGCAGTGTAGCGGGAGCCCCTCGGGCTACGGTGCAGTACTTC. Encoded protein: CASSVAGAPRATVQYF.

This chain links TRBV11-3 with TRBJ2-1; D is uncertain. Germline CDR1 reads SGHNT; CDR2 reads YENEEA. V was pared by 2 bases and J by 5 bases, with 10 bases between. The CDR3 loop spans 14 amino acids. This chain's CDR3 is CASSLLVGDNEQFF. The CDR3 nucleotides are TGTGCCAGCAGCTTATTAGTAGGAGACAATGAGCAGTTCTTC.

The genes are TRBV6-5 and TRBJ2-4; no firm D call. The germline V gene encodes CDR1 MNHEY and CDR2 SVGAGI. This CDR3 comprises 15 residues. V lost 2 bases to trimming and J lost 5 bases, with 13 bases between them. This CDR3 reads CASSYAPSGENIQYF. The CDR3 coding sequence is TGTGCCAGCAGTTACGCCCCGTCGGGTGAAAACATTCAGTACTTC.